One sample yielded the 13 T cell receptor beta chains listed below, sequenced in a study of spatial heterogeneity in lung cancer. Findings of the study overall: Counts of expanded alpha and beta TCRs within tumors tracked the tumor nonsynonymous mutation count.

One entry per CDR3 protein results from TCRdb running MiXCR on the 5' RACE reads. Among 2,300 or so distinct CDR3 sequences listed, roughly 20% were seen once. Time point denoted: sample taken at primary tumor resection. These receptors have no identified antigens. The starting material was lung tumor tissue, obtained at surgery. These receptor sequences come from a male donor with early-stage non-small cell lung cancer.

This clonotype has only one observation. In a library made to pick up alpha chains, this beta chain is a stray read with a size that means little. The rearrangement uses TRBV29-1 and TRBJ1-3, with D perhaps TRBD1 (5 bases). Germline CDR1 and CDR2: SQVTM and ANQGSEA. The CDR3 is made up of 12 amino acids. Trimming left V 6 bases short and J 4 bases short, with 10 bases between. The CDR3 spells CSVGTPGNTIYF. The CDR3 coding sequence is TGCAGCGTGGGGACTCCCGGAAACACCATATATTTT.

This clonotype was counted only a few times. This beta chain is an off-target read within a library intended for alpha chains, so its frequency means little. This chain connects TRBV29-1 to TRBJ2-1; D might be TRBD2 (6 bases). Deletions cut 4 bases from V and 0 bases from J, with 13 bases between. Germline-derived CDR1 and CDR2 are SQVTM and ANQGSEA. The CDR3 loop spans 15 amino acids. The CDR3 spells CSVVKRANSYNEQFF. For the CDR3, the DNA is TGCAGCGTTGTGAAGCGGGCCAACTCCTACAATGAGCAGTTCTTC.

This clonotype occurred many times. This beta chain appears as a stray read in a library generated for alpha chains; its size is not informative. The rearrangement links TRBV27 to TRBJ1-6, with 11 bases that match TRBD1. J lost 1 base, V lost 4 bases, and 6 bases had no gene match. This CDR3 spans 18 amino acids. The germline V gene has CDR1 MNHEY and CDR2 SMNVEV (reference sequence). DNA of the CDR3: TGTGCCAGCAGTTCCTGGACAGGGGGCGAATCCTATAATTCACCCCTCCACTTT. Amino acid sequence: CASSSWTGGESYNSPLHF.

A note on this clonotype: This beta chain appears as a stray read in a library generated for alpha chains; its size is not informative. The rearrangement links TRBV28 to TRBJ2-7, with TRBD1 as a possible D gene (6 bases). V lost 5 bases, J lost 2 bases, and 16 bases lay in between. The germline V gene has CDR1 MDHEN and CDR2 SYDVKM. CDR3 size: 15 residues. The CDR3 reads CASSETATGTYEQYF. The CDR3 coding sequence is TGTGCCAGCAGTGAAACTGCCACAGGGACCTACGAGCAGTACTTC.

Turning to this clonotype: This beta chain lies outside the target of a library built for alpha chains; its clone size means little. For the CDR3, the DNA is TGTGCCACCAGCACGGACAGCTACGAGCAGTACTTC. Translation gives CATSTDSYEQYF. This chain links TRBV24-1 with TRBJ2-7; D may be TRBD1 (6 bases). V lost 7 bases and J lost 3, with 9 bases in between. There are 12 residues in the CDR3. Germline V lookup: CDR1 KGHDR, CDR2 SFDVKD.

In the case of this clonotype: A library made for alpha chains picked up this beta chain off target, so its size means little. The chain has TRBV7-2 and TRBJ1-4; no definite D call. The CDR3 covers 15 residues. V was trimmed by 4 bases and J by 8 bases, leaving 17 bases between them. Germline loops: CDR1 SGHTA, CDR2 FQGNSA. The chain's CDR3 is CASSWPVGCREKLFF. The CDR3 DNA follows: TGTGCCAGCAGCTGGCCAGTGGGCTGTAGGGAAAAACTGTTTTTT.

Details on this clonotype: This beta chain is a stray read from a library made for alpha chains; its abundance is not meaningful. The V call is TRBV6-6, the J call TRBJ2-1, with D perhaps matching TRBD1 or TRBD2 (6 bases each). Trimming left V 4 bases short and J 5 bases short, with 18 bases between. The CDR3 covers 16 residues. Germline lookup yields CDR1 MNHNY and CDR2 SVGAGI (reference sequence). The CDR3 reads CASSSGLLSGDNEQFF. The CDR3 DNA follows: TGTGCCAGCAGTTCGGGACTCCTCTCAGGGGACAATGAGCAGTTCTTC.

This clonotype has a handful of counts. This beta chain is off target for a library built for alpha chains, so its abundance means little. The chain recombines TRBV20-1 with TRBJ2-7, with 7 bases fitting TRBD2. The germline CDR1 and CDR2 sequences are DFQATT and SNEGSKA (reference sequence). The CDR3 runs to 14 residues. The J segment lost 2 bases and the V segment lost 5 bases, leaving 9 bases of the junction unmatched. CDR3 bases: TGCAGTGCTTTCCAAAGCGGGGCCACCTACGAGCAGTACTTC. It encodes CSAFQSGATYEQYF.

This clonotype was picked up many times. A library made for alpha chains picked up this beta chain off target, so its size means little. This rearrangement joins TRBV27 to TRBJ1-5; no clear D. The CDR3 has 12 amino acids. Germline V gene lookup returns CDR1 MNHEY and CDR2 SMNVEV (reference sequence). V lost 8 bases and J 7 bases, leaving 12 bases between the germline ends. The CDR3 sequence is CASGSAVQPQHF. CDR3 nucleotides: TGTGCCAGCGGATCGGCTGTGCAGCCCCAGCATTTT.

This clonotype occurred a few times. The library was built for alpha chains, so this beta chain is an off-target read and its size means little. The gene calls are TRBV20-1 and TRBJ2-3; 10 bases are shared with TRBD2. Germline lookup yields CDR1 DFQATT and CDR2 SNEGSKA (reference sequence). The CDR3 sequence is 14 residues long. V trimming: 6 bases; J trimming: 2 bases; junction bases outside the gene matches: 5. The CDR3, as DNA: TGCAGTGCCTTAGCGGGGGGCCACACAGATACGCAGTATTTT. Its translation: CSALAGGHTDTQYF.

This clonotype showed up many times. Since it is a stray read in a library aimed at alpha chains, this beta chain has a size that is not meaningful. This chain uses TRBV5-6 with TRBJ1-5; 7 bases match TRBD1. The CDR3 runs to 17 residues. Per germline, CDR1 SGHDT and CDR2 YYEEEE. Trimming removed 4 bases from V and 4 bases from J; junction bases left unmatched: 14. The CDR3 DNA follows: TGTGCCAGCAGCCGAGACGATTTCGCAGGGGGTAATCAGCCCCAGCATTTT. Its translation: CASSRDDFAGGNQPQHF.

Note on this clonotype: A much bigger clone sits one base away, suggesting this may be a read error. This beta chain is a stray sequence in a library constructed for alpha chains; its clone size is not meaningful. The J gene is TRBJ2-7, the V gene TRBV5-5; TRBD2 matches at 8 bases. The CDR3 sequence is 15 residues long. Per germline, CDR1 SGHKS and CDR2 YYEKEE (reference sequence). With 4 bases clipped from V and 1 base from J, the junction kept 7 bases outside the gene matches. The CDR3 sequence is CASSVERGFSYEQYF. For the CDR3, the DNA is TGTGCCAGCAGCGTTGAGCGGGGGTTTTCCTACGAGCAGTACTTC.

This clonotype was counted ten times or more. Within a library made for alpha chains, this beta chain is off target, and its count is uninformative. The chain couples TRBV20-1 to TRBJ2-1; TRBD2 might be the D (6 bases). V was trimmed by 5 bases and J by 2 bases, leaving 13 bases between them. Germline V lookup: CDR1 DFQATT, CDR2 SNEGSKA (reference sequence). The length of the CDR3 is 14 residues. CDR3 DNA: TGCAGTGCTCTACCGGGAGTTACCTACAATGAGCAGTTCTTC. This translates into CSALPGVTYNEQFF.